The clone carrying this T cell receptor beta chain was counted only a few times. The antigen is not known. V lost 4 bases and J lost 4, with 10 bases in between. Germline V gives CDR1 SGHRS, CDR2 YFSETQ. The CDR3 covers 13 residues. This record comes from a study of T cells after yellow fever vaccination. Study-wide results and limits: Reappearance after the booster was observed for most primary-vaccination clones (about 96% CD4, about 86% CD8). Some clonotypes, a small share, were shared between CD4 and CD8 compartments.

5'RACE template switching generated TCR cDNA, adding a universal primer site and UMIs. From the 5' RACE reads, TCRdb called clonotypes with MiXCR, one entry per CDR3 protein. The sample shows around 350,000 distinct CDR3 sequences, about 9.9% of them seen only once. The clonotype was recovered from a man between 18 and 29 years old who received the YFV17D yellow fever vaccine. V is TRBV5-1 and J is TRBJ2-3; D is undetermined. The sample in question was PBMCs, obtained on the day of the first yellow fever vaccination. In DNA form, the CDR3 reads TGCGCCAGCAGCGACTCCTTTGCAGATACGCAGTATTTT. Translated: CASSDSFADTQYF.